These 13 T cell receptor beta chains share one sample of origin, sequenced in a study of cytomegalovirus exposure and HLA in healthy donors (TCRdb year 2017). Receptor libraries were prepared by the immunoSEQ multiplex PCR assay. A mixture of 60 forward primers for TCR Vbeta segments and 13 reverse primers for TCR Jbeta segments was used in the multiplex PCR. Drawn from immuneACCESS, this table holds only the in-frame rearrangements with V and J called that TCRdb kept. Clones are partly lost; checked studies trace under half to an unresolved V gene and leave the rest unexplained. In all, the sample holds 150,000 or so clones, and more than 75% of those were seen once. Around 15% of the sample comes from the top ten. The sample comprised PBMCs. These receptors were collected from a woman in her 40s in good health and CMV-seronegative.

V and J are TRBV10-3 and TRBJ2-7; TRBD2 agrees at 7 bases. Germline values: CDR1 ENHRY, CDR2 SYGVKD. The CDR3 has 13 residues. CDR3 loop: CAVGAGDSYEQYF. CDR3 nucleotide sequence: TGTGCAGTCGGGGCGGGAGACTCCTACGAGCAGTACTTC.

As DNA, the CDR3 is TGTGCCAGCAGGGGGACTTTGCGGGAGACCCAGTACTTC. It yields the protein CASRGTLRETQYF. The V and J genes are TRBV11-1 and TRBJ2-5, with D possibly TRBD2 on 6 matching bases. V lost 6 bases, J lost 5 bases, and 13 bases lay in between. The CDR3 is 13 amino acids. Germline values: CDR1 SGHAT, CDR2 FQDESV (reference sequence).

The CDR3 DNA sequence: TGTGCCAGCAGCTTAGGGGGACAGGGGAATAATTCACCCCTCCACTTT. This sequence encodes CASSLGGQGNNSPLHF. The rearrangement uses TRBV7-2 and TRBJ1-6; 10 bases align to TRBD1. The V gene's germline CDR1 is SGHTA and CDR2 FQGNSA. This CDR3 region has 16 residues. The V and J ends lost 1 base and 5 bases, in that order; junction bases with no gene match: 2.

The genes are TRBV6-1 and TRBJ2-1, with 9 bases identical to TRBD2. CDR1 and CDR2 (germline): MNHNS, SASEGT. Trimming cost V 6 bases and J 6 bases; bases outside gene matches: 9. The CDR3 spans 15 residues. CDR3 in DNA: TGTGCCAGCAGGGGGTTGGCGGGGGGGACCAATGAGCAGTTCTTC. Encoded protein: CASRGLAGGTNEQFF.

The rearrangement links TRBV4-1 to TRBJ2-5; 13 nucleotides line up with TRBD2. CDR3 length equals 16 residues. V lost 2 bases to trimming and J lost 6 bases; unmatched junction nucleotides: 6. In germline, CDR1 is MGHRA, CDR2 YSYEKL. The CDR3 loop reads CASSQPTSGRGKTQYF. CDR3 DNA: TGCGCCAGCAGCCAACCTACTAGCGGGAGGGGGAAGACCCAGTACTTC.

The rearrangement joins TRBV4-1 to TRBJ1-2; D gene ambiguous. CDR3 size: 14 residues. CDR1 MGHRA and CDR2 YSYEKL come from the germline V gene. The germline V and J ends were trimmed by 0 bases and 4 bases, with 9 bases remaining between them. CDR3 region: CASSQEGLFYGYTF. CDR3 nucleotides: TGCGCCAGCAGCCAAGAAGGACTCTTCTATGGCTACACCTTC.

This sequence joins TRBV5-4 and TRBJ2-5; 8 bases agree with TRBD1. Per the germline V gene, CDR1 is SGHNT and CDR2 is YYREEE (reference sequence). The CDR3 loop spans 12 amino acids. V shed 8 bases and J 4 bases; nucleotides not matched to a gene: 4. The CDR3, as DNA: TGTGCCAGTGGGACAGGAGGAGAGACCCAGTACTTC. Translated, it gives CASGTGGETQYF.

This clone was picked up a small number of times. The CDR3 bases are TGCGCCAGCAGCCAAGAGGGGGGGACTGGGGCCAACGTCCTGACTTTC. Its translation: CASSQEGGTGANVLTF. This chain links TRBV4-1 with TRBJ2-6; 7 positions agree with TRBD2. The germline V gene has CDR1 MGHRA and CDR2 YSYEKL. This CDR3 region has 16 residues. The V and J ends lost 0 bases and 2 bases, in that order; junction bases with no gene match: 1.

The rearrangement links TRBV6-1 to TRBJ1-2; D is unclear. Germline V lookup: CDR1 MNHNS, CDR2 SASEGT. This CDR3 contains 15 residues. Trimming removed 4 bases from V and 6 bases from J, with 18 bases in between. The DNA for the CDR3 is TGTGCCAGCAGTGGACCGTATGTGAGGGTTCATGGCTACACCTTC. Protein sequence: CASSGPYVRVHGYTF.

The chain is built from TRBV18 and TRBJ1-6, with 7 bases aligning to TRBD1. This CDR3 contains 15 residues. Germline CDR1 is KGHSH and CDR2 is LQKENI. J was trimmed by 7 bases and V by 5 bases; bases with no gene match: 8. The CDR3 coding sequence is TGTGCCAGCTCATCGGCCGGGACAGTCAATTCACCCCTCCACTTT. Its translation: CASSSAGTVNSPLHF.

This clone was counted only a few times. This sequence joins TRBV30 and TRBJ1-3; TRBD1 might be the D (6 bases). Germline CDR1 reads GTSNPN; CDR2 reads SVGIG (reference sequence). V gave up 5 bases and J gave up 0 bases, with 11 bases separating them. The CDR3 is 14 residues long. The CDR3 protein is CAWARTASGNTIYF. Here the CDR3 DNA reads TGTGCCTGGGCGCGGACAGCCTCTGGAAACACCATATATTTT.

This clone occurred a few times. The chain is built from TRBV19 and TRBJ1-5, with D perhaps TRBD1 (6 bases). Trimming removed 7 bases at V and 4 bases at J, with 14 bases between. The germline gives CDR1 LNHDA, CDR2 SQIVND (reference sequence). The CDR3 covers 14 residues. CDR3 in amino acids: CASTQGQYNQPQHF. CDR3 DNA sequence: TGTGCCAGTACCCAAGGACAGTATAATCAGCCCCAGCATTTT.

V and J are TRBV30 and TRBJ1-1, with D tentatively TRBD1 (6 bases). The germline V gene has CDR1 GTSNPN and CDR2 SVGIG (reference sequence). The CDR3 covers 14 residues. Trimming cost V 3 bases and J 4 bases, with 15 bases left between them. CDR3 region: CAWRAGVSGTEAFF. The CDR3 DNA follows: TGTGCCTGGAGAGCAGGGGTTTCGGGCACTGAAGCTTTCTTT.